These 25 T cell receptor beta chains came from one sample sequenced in a study of CD8 T cells in ankylosing spondylitis. Each CDR3 protein gets one entry after TCRdb re-called the 5' RACE reads with MiXCR. The repertoire holds 470,000 or so distinct CDR3 sequences, with more than 25% as singletons. Antigens of these TCRs are unknown. Findings of the study overall: In ankylosing spondylitis blood, a motif of fewer than 10 highly homologous TCR beta variants appeared characteristic.

Sequences were obtained from blood, either unsorted or a sorted T cell fraction (not recorded which). The receptors were gathered from a male donor with ankylosing spondylitis.

This chain uses TRBV5-1 with TRBJ2-2; no clear D. Trimming took 5 bases from V and 0 from J, leaving 8 bases between them. Germline V gene data show CDR1 as SGHRS and CDR2 as YFSETQ. The CDR3 runs to 14 residues. The CDR3, as DNA: TGCGCCAGCAGATCCGAGACGAACACCGGGGAGCTGTTTTTT. It encodes CASRSETNTGELFF.

This clonotype was recorded at least ten times. The chain uses TRBV3-1 and TRBJ2-1; perhaps TRBD2 as D (5 bases). This CDR3 spans 15 amino acids. In germline, CDR1 is LGHDT, CDR2 YNNKEL (reference sequence). The germline V and J ends were trimmed by 0 bases and 0 bases, with 6 bases remaining between them. Here the CDR3 DNA reads TGTGCCAGCAGCCAAGATGGGAGCTCCTACAATGAGCAGTTCTTC. It yields the protein CASSQDGSSYNEQFF.

The rearrangement joins TRBV20-1 to TRBJ2-7; 9 bases line up with TRBD2. V dropped 0 bases and J dropped 7; count of bases not matched to a gene: 7. The CDR3 spans 14 residues. The germline CDR1 and CDR2 sequences are DFQATT and SNEGSKA (reference sequence). The CDR3 reads CSARDIAGVGEQYF. For the CDR3, the DNA is TGCAGTGCTAGAGATATAGCGGGAGTTGGGGAGCAGTACTTC.

This clonotype has a handful of counts. This sequence joins TRBV5-5 and TRBJ1-2; 7 bases line up with TRBD1. Trimming at V came to 4 bases and at J to 4 bases, leaving 7 bases not matched to a gene. This CDR3 comprises 14 residues. CDR1 is SGHKS and CDR2 is YYEKEE in the germline V gene (reference sequence). The CDR3 sequence: CASSPQTGLYGYTF. The DNA of the CDR3 is TGTGCCAGCAGCCCTCAGACAGGGCTCTATGGCTACACCTTC. Full variable domain (rest looked up from reference TRBV5-5 and TRBJ1-2): DAGVTQSPTHLIKTRGQQVTLRCSPISGHKSVSWYQQVLGQGPQFIFQYYEKEERGRGNFPDRFSARQFPNYSSELNVNALLLGDSALYLCASSPQTGLYGYTFGSGTRLTVV.

This clonotype was observed a handful of times. The rearrangement uses TRBV20-1 and TRBJ2-5; D is ambiguous. With 4 bases removed from V and 5 bases from J, the gap between germline ends came to 17 bases. The germline V gene has CDR1 DFQATT and CDR2 SNEGSKA (reference sequence). The CDR3 contains 14 residues. CDR3 protein: CSAKVGATSETQYF. CDR3 DNA sequence: TGCAGTGCTAAAGTCGGAGCTACTTCGGAGACCCAGTACTTC.

The DNA of the CDR3 is TGTGCCAGCAGTCCGGTCCCGGTGGCGAACACCGGGGAGCTGTTTTTT. This codes for CASSPVPVANTGELFF. The rearrangement joins TRBV12-3 or TRBV12-4 to TRBJ2-2; no firm D call. The CDR3 has 16 amino acids. Trimming removed 5 bases from V and 0 bases from J, with 13 bases in between.

The V call is TRBV5-1, the J call TRBJ1-5, with TRBD1 as a possible D gene (5 bases). The germline gives CDR1 SGHRS, CDR2 YFSETQ. CDR3 size: 15 residues. V was pared by 2 bases and J by 4 bases, with 13 bases between. CDR3 amino acids: CASSLWGERNQPQHF. In DNA form, the CDR3 reads TGCGCCAGCAGCTTATGGGGGGAACGTAATCAGCCCCAGCATTTT.

This chain connects TRBV5-5 to TRBJ1-1; D call uncertain. The CDR3 loop spans 13 amino acids. From germline, CDR1 is SGHKS and CDR2 YYEKEE (reference sequence). Trimming left V 0 bases short and J 11 bases short, with 14 bases between. This CDR3 is CASSLDETRGAFF. The CDR3 region has the DNA TGTGCCAGCAGCTTGGACGAAACAAGAGGGGCTTTCTTT.

The CDR3 DNA reads TGTGCCAGCAGCTTGGGGCGCGGGACTAGTGTACCGTTCTTC. Amino acid sequence: CASSLGRGTSVPFF. This chain links TRBV5-6 with TRBJ2-1, with 8 bases aligning to TRBD2. The CDR3 is 14 residues long. Germline loops: CDR1 SGHDT, CDR2 YYEEEE. After removal of 0 bases from V and 15 bases from J, the junction contained 11 bases not matched to a gene.

This chain uses TRBV20-1 with TRBJ1-1, with D unclear. The V gene's germline CDR1 is DFQATT and CDR2 SNEGSKA (reference sequence). The CDR3 is 13 residues long. The ends were cut back, 3 bases at V and 0 bases at J, with 8 bases in the middle. The CDR3 loop reads CSARVGVNTEAFF. In DNA, the CDR3 is TGCAGTGCTAGGGTGGGTGTGAACACTGAAGCTTTCTTT.

This clonotype was picked up one time. The CDR3: CASSIAAGEYNEQFF. CDR3 DNA sequence: TGTGCCAGTAGTATCGCAGCGGGAGAGTACAATGAGCAGTTCTTC. The chain has TRBV19 and TRBJ2-1; 8 bases align to TRBD2. This CDR3 is built from 15 residues. V lost 3 bases to trimming and J lost 4 bases; unmatched junction nucleotides: 5. Germline values: CDR1 LNHDA, CDR2 SQIVND (reference sequence).

This clonotype occurred a few times. The chain employs TRBV20-1 and TRBJ2-1, with 14 bases aligning to TRBD2. The germline CDR1 and CDR2 sequences are DFQATT and SNEGSKA (reference sequence). J gave up 4 bases and V 3 bases, and 2 bases lay outside the gene matches. The CDR3 totals 15 residues. The CDR3 protein is CSARTSGRDYNEQFF. CDR3 coding DNA: TGCAGTGCTAGGACTAGCGGGAGGGATTACAATGAGCAGTTCTTC.

The rearrangement uses TRBV6-2 or TRBV6-3 and TRBJ2-1; D remains ambiguous. The CDR3 length is 13 residues. The germline V and J ends were trimmed by 4 bases and 8 bases, with 12 bases remaining between them. CDR1 is MNHEY, CDR2 SVGEGT, per germline. The CDR3 DNA follows: TGTGCCAGCAGTTGGCCCAGGACCCATGAGCAGTTCTTC. As protein: CASSWPRTHEQFF.

This chain joins TRBV12-5 and TRBJ2-1, with D possibly being TRBD1 or TRBD2 (6 bases each). The germline V gene encodes CDR1 LGHNT and CDR2 FRNRAP. The CDR3 runs to 15 residues. V was cut by 5 bases and J by 8 bases, with 19 bases left in between. The CDR3 protein is CASGNGGPNEDEQFF. CDR3 bases: TGTGCTAGTGGTAACGGGGGCCCCAACGAGGATGAGCAGTTCTTC.

Of note for this clonotype: Being one base from a much bigger clone, this may be a read error. The gene calls are TRBV5-1 and TRBJ2-7; no firm D call. The CDR3 runs 16 residues. V lost 2 bases to trimming and J lost 5 bases, with 20 bases between them. Germline assignment: CDR1 SGHRS and CDR2 YFSETQ. The CDR3 loop is CASSLIMGQAAHEQYF. CDR3 DNA sequence: TGCGCCAGCAGCTTAATAATGGGCCAGGCCGCCCACGAGCAGTACTTC.

The chain uses TRBV12-3 or TRBV12-4 and TRBJ1-2, with D possibly TRBD1 on 5 matching bases. Trimming removed 7 bases at V and 8 bases at J, with 17 bases between. This CDR3 spans 13 amino acids. CDR3 nucleotides: TGTGCCAGCAATATAGGGACCGGGAAGGGCTACACCTTC. Protein sequence: CASNIGTGKGYTF.

The V call is TRBV27, the J call TRBJ2-1; D may be TRBD1 (6 bases). The V and J ends lost 0 bases and 5 bases respectively, with 8 bases between them. The length of the CDR3 is 14 residues. Germline CDR1 reads MNHEY; CDR2 reads SMNVEV (reference sequence). CDR3 nucleotides: TGTGCCAGCAGTTTATCGCAGGGGAACAATGAGCAGTTCTTC. This translates into CASSLSQGNNEQFF.

This chain joins TRBV20-1 and TRBJ1-4; D is ambiguous. The CDR3 length is 14 residues. Germline V gives CDR1 DFQATT, CDR2 SNEGSKA (reference sequence). V lost 1 base to trimming and J lost 4 bases, with 10 bases between them. This CDR3 is CSARAGTNNEKLFF. DNA for the CDR3: TGCAGTGCTAGAGCGGGAACCAATAATGAAAAACTGTTTTTT.

The CDR3: CSAVTGIGTGELFF. Here the CDR3 DNA reads TGCAGTGCTGTGACAGGTATCGGGACCGGGGAGCTGTTTTTT. The chain links TRBV20-1 to TRBJ2-2, with a possible D match to TRBD1 (6 bases). V was cut by 5 bases and J by 5 bases, with 15 bases left in between. The CDR3 is 14 amino acids. Germline CDR1 is DFQATT and CDR2 is SNEGSKA (reference sequence).

The chain recombines TRBV20-1 with TRBJ2-1; TRBD2 might be the D (6 bases). V shed 0 bases and J shed 11 bases, with 17 bases lying between them. The length of the CDR3 is 14 residues. Germline loops: CDR1 DFQATT, CDR2 SNEGSKA (reference sequence). The CDR3 DNA reads TGCAGTGCTAGAGATGTAGCGGTACCTACTAAGCAGTTCTTC. Its protein is CSARDVAVPTKQFF.

The V and J genes are TRBV7-2 and TRBJ1-1; D may be TRBD1 (6 bases). The germline V gene encodes CDR1 SGHTA and CDR2 FQGNSA. The CDR3 extends over 16 amino acids. Trimming cost V 0 bases and J 4 bases, with 15 bases left between them. This chain's CDR3 is CASSLARGALVTEAFF. CDR3 nucleotides: TGTGCCAGCAGCTTAGCTCGGGGGGCGCTGGTCACTGAAGCTTTCTTT.

The rearrangement links TRBV3-1 to TRBJ1-5; the D gene is possibly TRBD1 (6 bases). This CDR3 is built from 13 residues. V was pared by 4 bases and J by 6 bases, with 10 bases between. Germline values: CDR1 LGHDT, CDR2 YNNKEL (reference sequence). The CDR3, as DNA: TGTGCCAGCAGCCCCACAGGGCCTCAGCCCCAGCATTTT. Protein sequence: CASSPTGPQPQHF.

The rearrangement links TRBV7-6 to TRBJ2-5, with D uncertain. The CDR3 covers 13 residues. Per germline, CDR1 SGHVS and CDR2 FNYEAQ. Trimming pared 1 base from V and 5 bases from J, leaving 8 bases between. As DNA, the CDR3 is TGTGCCAGCAGCTTAGTCATAACGGAGACCCAGTACTTC. Its translation is CASSLVITETQYF.

This sequence joins TRBV27 and TRBJ1-1; 7 bases map to TRBD1. Germline values: CDR1 MNHEY, CDR2 SMNVEV (reference sequence). The CDR3 covers 13 residues. With V trimmed by 5 bases and J by 3 bases, 3 bases remained unmatched. The CDR3 DNA reads as TGTGCCAGCAGTCCTCAGGGGGACACTGAAGCTTTCTTT. It codes for CASSPQGDTEAFF.

A few counts support this clonotype. J is TRBJ2-1 and V is TRBV11-3; no clear D gene. From germline, CDR1 is SGHNT and CDR2 YENEEA. Deletions cut 3 bases from V and 6 bases from J, with 6 bases between. CDR3 length: 12 amino acids. The CDR3 region has the DNA TGTGCCAGCAGCTTGACTCGCAATGAGCAGTTCTTC. Protein product: CASSLTRNEQFF.